Below, 22 T cell receptor beta chains from the same sample are listed, as sequenced in a study of T-cell reconstitution after alpha-beta-depleted transplantation in children. The authors prepared the TCRbeta library with unique molecular identifiers. TCRdb re-called the PCR reads through MiXCR, storing one row per CDR3 protein. Among around 370,000 distinct CDR3 sequences listed, around 15% were seen once. The sequences come from PBMCs, mostly from graft donor cells, collected 360 days after TCRalphabeta/CD19-depleted stem cell transplant. These receptors originate from a male patient aged 2 to 9 who had a stem cell transplant for acute lymphoblastic leukemia, so the T cells may come from the graft donor.

The V call is TRBV4-2, the J call TRBJ2-7; 8 bases are shared with TRBD2. Trimming removed 1 base from V and 1 base from J; junction bases left unmatched: 21. The length of the CDR3 is 21 residues. Germline V gene lookup returns CDR1 LGHNA and CDR2 YNFKEQ. In nucleotides, the CDR3 is TGTGCCAGCAGCCAAGTCTTAGGGGGGACGGTGACTAGCGCGAGATCCTACGAGCAGTACTTC. As protein: CASSQVLGGTVTSARSYEQYF.

This clonotype occurred a few times. The rearrangement uses TRBV28 and TRBJ2-7, with D tentatively TRBD1 (7 bases). Germline V gene lookup returns CDR1 MDHEN and CDR2 SYDVKM. The V gene lost 5 bases and the J gene lost 0 bases, with 17 bases spanning the gap. The CDR3 is made up of 16 amino acids. The DNA of the CDR3 is TGTGCCAGCAGTATCCCAGGGGGGCTGGACTCCTACGAGCAGTACTTC. As protein: CASSIPGGLDSYEQYF.

This clonotype was seen many times. The chain joins TRBV13 to TRBJ2-7; the match to TRBD2 covers 9 bases. The germline V gene encodes CDR1 PRHDT and CDR2 FYEKMQ (reference sequence). Germline trimming cut 8 bases from V and 4 bases from J; bases unmatched to any gene: 3. The CDR3 covers 12 residues. CDR3 in DNA: TGTGCCAGCGGACTAGCGACATACGAGCAGTACTTC. This codes for CASGLATYEQYF. Using reference TRBV13 and TRBJ2-7 for the parts outside the CDR3, the full variable domain is AAGVIQSPRHLIKEKRETATLKCYPIPRHDTVYWYQQGPGQDPQFLISFYEKMQSDKGSIPDRFSAQQFSDYHSELNMSSLELGDSALYFCASGLATYEQYFGPGTRLTVT.

This clonotype was counted between two and nine times. The chain is built from TRBV11-1 and TRBJ2-1; 9 bases fit TRBD1. V was clipped by 2 bases and J by 14 bases; unmatched bases: 7. CDR3 size: 13 residues. Per the germline V gene, CDR1 is SGHAT and CDR2 is FQDESV (reference sequence). CDR3 region: CASSLQPQGAEFF. The CDR3 DNA sequence: TGTGCCAGCAGCTTACAGCCACAGGGGGCGGAGTTCTTC.

The table lists this clonotype with a few counts. The chain uses TRBV6-6 and TRBJ2-3; no clear D gene. V lost 2 bases and J 6 bases, leaving 6 bases between the germline ends. The CDR3 has 12 amino acids. CDR1 and CDR2 from the germline V gene are MNHNY and SVGAGI (reference sequence). The CDR3 sequence is CASSYLMDTQYF. CDR3 nucleotides: TGTGCCAGCAGTTACCTCATGGATACGCAGTATTTT.

V and J are TRBV20-1 and TRBJ2-7; 10 bases are shared with TRBD2. This CDR3 has 15 amino acids. CDR1 and CDR2 (germline): DFQATT, SNEGSKA (reference sequence). Trimming cost V 7 bases and J 3 bases; bases outside gene matches: 12. The CDR3 nucleotides are TGCAGTGTTCAGACCATAGCGGGAGGAGACTACGAGCAGTACTTC. The encoded protein is CSVQTIAGGDYEQYF.

This clonotype came up many times. This rearrangement joins TRBV5-4 to TRBJ2-5, with D tentatively TRBD1 (5 bases). Germline V lookup: CDR1 SGHNT, CDR2 YYREEE (reference sequence). Trimming cost V 0 bases and J 1 base, with 7 bases left between them. The CDR3 is 14 amino acids. The CDR3 sequence: CASSLVGAQETQYF. In DNA, the CDR3 is TGTGCCAGCAGCTTGGTAGGGGCCCAAGAGACCCAGTACTTC.

This sequence joins TRBV10-1 and TRBJ2-1; 10 nucleotides agree with TRBD2. CDR3 size: 14 residues. Germline lookup yields CDR1 WNHNN and CDR2 SYGVQD (reference sequence). Losses at the gene ends were 3 bases for V and 6 bases for J; bases not matched to a gene: 2. The CDR3 region is CASSESGRANEQFF. CDR3 sequence (DNA): TGCGCCAGCAGTGAAAGCGGGAGGGCCAATGAGCAGTTCTTC.

The rearrangement joins TRBV4-3 to TRBJ2-2; no firm D call. This CDR3 spans 14 amino acids. Deletions cut 4 bases from V and 7 bases from J, with 13 bases between. Per germline, CDR1 LGHNA and CDR2 YSLEER. The CDR3 DNA follows: TGCGCCAGCAGCCTTAGGCCCGGTGTCGGGGAGCTGTTTTTT. Amino acids: CASSLRPGVGELFF.

V gene TRBV10-3 combines with J gene TRBJ2-4, with D unresolved. The germline V gene has CDR1 ENHRY and CDR2 SYGVKD. The ends were cut back, 0 bases at V and 11 bases at J, with 8 bases in the middle. The CDR3 has 12 amino acids. CDR3 residues: CAISESRAVQYF. The CDR3 coding sequence is TGTGCCATCAGTGAGTCCCGGGCGGTTCAGTACTTC.

This sequence joins TRBV5-1 and TRBJ1-6; D is uncertain. The CDR3 runs to 15 residues. The germline gives CDR1 SGHRS, CDR2 YFSETQ. V gave up 0 bases and J gave up 7 bases, with 11 bases separating them. CDR3 nucleotides: TGCGCCAGCAGCTTGGGCGGGCCAGGCAATTCACCCCTCCACTTT. Residues: CASSLGGPGNSPLHF.

This clonotype was seen a few times. V usage is TRBV4-3 and J usage is TRBJ2-3, with unresolved D. The V gene's germline CDR1 is LGHNA and CDR2 YSLEER. This CDR3 region has 14 residues. Trimming took off 4 bases at V and 3 bases at J, with 11 bases between the two ends. The CDR3 DNA reads TGCGCCAGCAGCCGCAGACTTGGGACAGATACGCAGTATTTT. It specifies CASSRRLGTDTQYF.

This clonotype was detected only a few times. V gene TRBV5-1 combines with J gene TRBJ2-3; 7 nucleotides match TRBD1. CDR3 length: 15 amino acids. V lost 1 base and J lost 0; bases outside the gene matches: 2. CDR1 is SGHRS, CDR2 YFSETQ, per germline. CDR3 in amino acids: CASSLMGQSTDTQYF. CDR3 DNA sequence: TGCGCCAGCAGCTTGATGGGACAGAGCACAGATACGCAGTATTTT.

This clonotype came up a few times. The rearrangement links TRBV7-9 to TRBJ1-2; D is perhaps TRBD1 (6 bases). Germline V gene sequence: CDR1 SEHNR, CDR2 FQNEAQ (reference sequence). The CDR3 consists of 16 residues. Trimming cost V 7 bases and J 6 bases, with 24 bases left between them. The CDR3 DNA reads as TGTGCCAGCATCGCCCTGGACAGCTCCAAAGGAAATGGCTACACCTTC. This codes for CASIALDSSKGNGYTF.

The chain couples TRBV27 to TRBJ2-7; 7 bases are a match to TRBD2. From germline, CDR1 is MNHEY and CDR2 SMNVEV (reference sequence). The CDR3 is 13 residues long. V trimming: 3 bases; J trimming: 7 bases; junction bases outside the gene matches: 6. CDR3 nucleotide sequence: TGTGCCAGCAGTTTCACCCGACTAGCTGAGCAGTACTTC. Its translation is CASSFTRLAEQYF.

This clonotype was counted many times. The chain joins TRBV20-1 to TRBJ1-2; 8 positions match TRBD1. Unmatched junction bases numbered 4, after V lost 4 bases and J lost 3 bases. Germline assignment: CDR1 DFQATT and CDR2 SNEGSKA (reference sequence). This CDR3 region has 13 residues. CDR3 sequence: CSAILQGDYGYTF. The CDR3 region has the DNA TGCAGTGCTATTCTACAGGGGGACTATGGCTACACCTTC.

This clonotype was recorded many times. The V and J genes are TRBV6-2 or TRBV6-3 and TRBJ2-4, with 8 positions matching TRBD1. CDR1 is MNHEY, CDR2 SVGEGT, per germline. Trimming removed 3 bases from V and 6 bases from J; junction bases left unmatched: 7. The CDR3 extends over 15 amino acids. DNA for the CDR3: TGTGCCAGCAGTTATCTCCGGGACAGGCGAAACATTCAGTACTTC. Residues: CASSYLRDRRNIQYF.

This clonotype occurred many times. The V call is TRBV12-3 or TRBV12-4, the J call TRBJ2-7; 8 bases align to TRBD1. The length of the CDR3 is 13 residues. Trimming cost V 8 bases and J 0 bases; bases outside gene matches: 3. As DNA, the CDR3 is TGTGCCAGCGGAGACAGGGGCTCCTACGAGCAGTACTTC. Amino acid sequence: CASGDRGSYEQYF.

Turning to this clonotype: It may be a read error: a sequence one base away is much more abundant. The chain uses TRBV6-6 and TRBJ2-2; tentative D call: TRBD1 (6 bases). There are 13 residues in the CDR3. CDR1 is MNHNY and CDR2 is SVGAGI in the germline V gene (reference sequence). This chain's CDR3 is CATGTMNTWELFF. The CDR3 nucleotides read TGTGCCACCGGGACAATGAACACCTGGGAGCTGTTTTTT.

This clonotype was counted between two and nine times. The chain couples TRBV4-2 to TRBJ2-2; 7 bases map to TRBD2. V shed 4 bases and J 4 bases; nucleotides not matched to a gene: 9. Germline CDR1 is LGHNA and CDR2 is YNFKEQ. The CDR3 loop spans 16 amino acids. CDR3 sequence (DNA): TGTGCCAGCAGCCTCCACGGGAGGATGAGCACCGGGGAGCTGTTTTTT. Its translation is CASSLHGRMSTGELFF.

This clonotype occurred a few times. CDR3 protein: CASSSRTGGRTDTQYF. The CDR3 nucleotides are TGCGCCAGCAGCTCGAGGACAGGCGGGAGGACAGATACGCAGTATTTT. The rearrangement joins TRBV5-1 to TRBJ2-3; TRBD2 might be the D (8 bases). V was clipped by 3 bases and J by 3 bases, with 17 bases between them. In germline, CDR1 is SGHRS, CDR2 YFSETQ. The CDR3 is 16 residues long.

Turning to this clonotype: A read error is possible here, since a much larger clone lies one base away. The chain combines TRBV12-3 or TRBV12-4 with TRBJ2-7; 10 bases are shared with TRBD2. J gave up 3 bases and V 3 bases, and 2 bases lay outside the gene matches. The CDR3 has 14 residues. The CDR3 region has the DNA TGTGCCAGCAGTTTTGGACTAGCGGACTACGAGCAGTACTTC. Residues: CASSFGLADYEQYF.